What follows describes a single T cell receptor beta chain. No antigen is known for it. Each patient with chemo-refractory metastatic non-small-cell lung cancer was treated with focal radiation plus CTLA-4 blockade using ipilimumab. This table comes from immunoSEQ multiplex PCR, and its TCRdb copy is limited to in-frame clones, with some not included. The repertoire consists of 70,000 to 100,000 clones, with approximately 83% occurring once and the leading ten covering more than 2%. This CDR3 comprises 14 residues. From germline, CDR1 is MDHEN and CDR2 SYDVKM. Deletions cut 1 base from V and 8 bases from J, with 9 bases between. This sample was taken from a study of radiotherapy plus CTLA-4 blockade in lung cancer. About the research overall: In 18% of patients, objective responses were seen; 30% to 35% had disease control.

The study, taken as a whole, reports: Tumor-derived TCR clones expanded in blood after radiotherapy plus ipilimumab. Per reports, early blood T cell clone dynamics, plus interferon-beta, forecast response most strongly.

The V call is TRBV28, the J call TRBJ1-6; TRBD1 might be the D (5 bases). This clonotype was sampled from a human donor with non-small cell lung cancer who had a partial response to radiotherapy plus ipilimumab. The starting material was peripheral blood, obtained from a patient treated with radiotherapy plus ipilimumab. The CDR3 reads CASSLLGVDSPLHF. The CDR3 DNA sequence: TGTGCCAGCAGTTTATTAGGGGTGGATTCACCCCTCCACTTT.